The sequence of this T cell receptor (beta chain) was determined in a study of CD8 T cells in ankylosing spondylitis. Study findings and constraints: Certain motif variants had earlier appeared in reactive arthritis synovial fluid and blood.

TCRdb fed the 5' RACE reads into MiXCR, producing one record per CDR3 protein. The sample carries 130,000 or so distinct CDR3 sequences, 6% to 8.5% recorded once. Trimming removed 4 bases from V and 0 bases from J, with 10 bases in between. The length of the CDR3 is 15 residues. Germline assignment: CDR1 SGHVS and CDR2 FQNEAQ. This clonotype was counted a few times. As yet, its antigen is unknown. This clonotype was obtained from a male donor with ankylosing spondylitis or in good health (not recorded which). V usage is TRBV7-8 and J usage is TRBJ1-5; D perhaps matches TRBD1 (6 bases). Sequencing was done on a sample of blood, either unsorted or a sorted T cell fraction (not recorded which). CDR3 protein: CASSSGHDSNQPQHF. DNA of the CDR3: TGTGCCAGCAGCTCGGGACATGATAGCAATCAGCCCCAGCATTTT. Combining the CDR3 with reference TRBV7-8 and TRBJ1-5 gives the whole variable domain GAGVSQSPRYKVAKRGQDVALRCDPISGHVSLFWYQQALGQGPEFLTYFQNEAQLDKSGLPSDRFFAERPEGSVSTLKIQRTQQEDSAVYLCASSSGHDSNQPQHFGDGTRLSIL.